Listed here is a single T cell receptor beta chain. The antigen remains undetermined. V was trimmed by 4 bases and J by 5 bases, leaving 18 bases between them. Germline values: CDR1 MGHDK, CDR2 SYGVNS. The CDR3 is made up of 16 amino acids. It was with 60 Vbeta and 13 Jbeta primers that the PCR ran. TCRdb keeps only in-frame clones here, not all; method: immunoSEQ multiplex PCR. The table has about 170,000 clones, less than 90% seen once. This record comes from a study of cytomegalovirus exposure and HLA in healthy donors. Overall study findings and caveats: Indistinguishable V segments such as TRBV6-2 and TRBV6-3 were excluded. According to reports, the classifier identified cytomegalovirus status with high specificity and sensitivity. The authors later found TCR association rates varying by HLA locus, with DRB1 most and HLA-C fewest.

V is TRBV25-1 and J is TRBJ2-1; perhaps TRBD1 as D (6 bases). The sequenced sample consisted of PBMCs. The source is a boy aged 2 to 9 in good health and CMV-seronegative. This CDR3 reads CASSGIRQGIHNEQFF. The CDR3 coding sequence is TGTGCCAGCAGTGGAATCCGCCAGGGGATCCACAATGAGCAGTTCTTC.